This T cell receptor (beta chain) derives from a study of technical replicates of blood from four donors. J gave up 9 bases and V 5 bases, and 8 bases lay outside the gene matches. This CDR3 has 14 residues. Germline V gene lookup returns CDR1 SEHNR and CDR2 FQNEAQ (reference sequence). Clones were read by immunoSEQ multiplex PCR, and TCRdb kept only the in-frame ones, dropping some. The data contain under 95,000 clones, roughly 94% of them seen just once; the ten biggest clones take up less than 0.3%. The chain employs TRBV7-9 and TRBJ2-1, with 9 bases aligning to TRBD2. The material sequenced was T cells isolated from PBMCs. This sequence was found in a human donor in good health. The DNA for the CDR3 is TGTGCCAGCAGCCTACCGGGACTAGCTCTTGAGCAGTTCTTC. It specifies CASSLPGLALEQFF. Filled out from reference TRBV7-9 and TRBJ2-1, the complete variable domain reads DTGVSQNPRHKITKRGQNVTFRCDPISEHNRLYWYRQTLGQGPEFLTYFQNEAQLEKSRLLSDRFSAERPKGSFSTLEIQRTEQGDSAMYLCASSLPGLALEQFFGPGTRLTVL.